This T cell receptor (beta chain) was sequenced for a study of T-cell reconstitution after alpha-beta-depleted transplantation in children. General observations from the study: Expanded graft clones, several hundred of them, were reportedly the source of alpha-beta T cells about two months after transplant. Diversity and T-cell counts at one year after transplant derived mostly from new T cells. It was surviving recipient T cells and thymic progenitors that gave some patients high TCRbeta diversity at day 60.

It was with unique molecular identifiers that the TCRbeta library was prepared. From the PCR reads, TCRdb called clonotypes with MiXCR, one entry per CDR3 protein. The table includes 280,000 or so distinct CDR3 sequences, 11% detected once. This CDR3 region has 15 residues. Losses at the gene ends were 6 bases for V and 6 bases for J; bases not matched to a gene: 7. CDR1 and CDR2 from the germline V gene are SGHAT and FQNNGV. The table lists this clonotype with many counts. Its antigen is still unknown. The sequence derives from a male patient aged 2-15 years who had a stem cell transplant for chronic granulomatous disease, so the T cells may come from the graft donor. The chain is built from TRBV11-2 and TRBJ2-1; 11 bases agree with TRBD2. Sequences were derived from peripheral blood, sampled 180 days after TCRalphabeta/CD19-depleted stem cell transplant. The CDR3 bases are TGTGCCAGCAGACAACTAGCGGGAGCTCGCAATGAGCAGTTCTTC. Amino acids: CASRQLAGARNEQFF. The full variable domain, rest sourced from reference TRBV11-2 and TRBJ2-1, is EAGVAQSPRYKIIEKRQSVAFWCNPISGHATLYWYQQILGQGPKLLIQFQNNGVVDDSQLPKDRFSAERLKGVDSTLKIQPAKLEDSAVYLCASRQLAGARNEQFFGPGTRLTVL.